This entry is about one TCR beta chain. Its cognate antigen is unknown. The sample is drawn from a study of vaccination and CD4 T cells after COVID-19. Study conclusions and caveats: Reactive clonotype counts went from median roughly 19 after infection to roughly 38 after vaccination, nonsignificantly. Convalescent patients displayed a median roughly 90% of reactive clones emerging only post-vaccination.

The treatment is: approximately 11-day PBMC culture with coronavirus spike peptide pools or control peptides (ViraFEST assay). PBMCs were cultured at around 2 million per well with approximately 9.4 IU/ml IL-2 and approximately 10 ug/ml peptide pools. Oncomine TCR Beta short-read sequencing was applied to DNA from cultured CD4+ T cells. MiXCR was run by TCRdb on the PCR reads, yielding one entry per CDR3 protein. The sample records roughly 8,000 distinct CDR3 sequences, about 51% being singletons. This CDR3 contains 12 residues. The germline V gene encodes CDR1 LNHDA and CDR2 SQIVND (reference sequence). V was cut by 4 bases and J by 4 bases, with 8 bases left in between.

V is TRBV19 and J is TRBJ2-7, with D maybe TRBD1 (6 bases). This TCR came from a human donor who had recovered from COVID-19. Sequenced material: CD4+ T cells from blood, cultured in vitro. The CDR3 region is CASSTQGYEQYF. The CDR3 DNA reads TGTGCCAGTAGTACACAGGGATACGAGCAGTACTTC.